This TCR beta chain was captured by sequencing in a study of immune heterogeneity within non-small cell lung tumors. Across the study: Classification of the tumors gave 4 squamous cell carcinomas, roughly 10 non-squamous carcinomas and 1 not otherwise specified.

V was pared by 5 bases and J by 8 bases, with 12 bases between. The germline CDR1 and CDR2 sequences are MDHEN and SYDVKM. The CDR3 is 13 amino acids. In its sample, this clonotype was seen many times. Its specificity is not known. Using 32 V and 13 J primers, multiplex PCR amplified TCR beta CDR3. TCRdb fed the multiplex PCR reads into MiXCR, producing one record per CDR3 protein. This table holds nearly 15,000 distinct CDR3 sequences, 30% to 35% found once. The template consisted of bulk tumor genomic DNA, with about 640 ng used per sample. Several biopsies per primary tumor were taken during surgery, spaced as far apart as possible. Those enrolled were patients newly diagnosed with untreated non-small cell lung cancer and undergoing curative surgery. Whole-study findings and limits: A moderate but significant correlation was observed between local T-cell clonality and local tumor mutational burden (R around 0.35). T-cell receptor beta clonotypes at high frequency differed largely between individual patients. Tumor sites within a patient were found to share identical dominant CDR3 beta clonotypes, and site-unique high-frequency clones were also present.

Source material: lung tumor tissue. The V call is TRBV28, the J call TRBJ1-4, with a weak D call TRBD1 (5 bases). The clonotype was recovered from a woman aged 45-65 years with non-small cell lung cancer. CDR3 region: CASSRGFSEKLFF. The CDR3 DNA is TGTGCCAGCAGTAGGGGTTTTTCCGAAAAACTGTTTTTT.